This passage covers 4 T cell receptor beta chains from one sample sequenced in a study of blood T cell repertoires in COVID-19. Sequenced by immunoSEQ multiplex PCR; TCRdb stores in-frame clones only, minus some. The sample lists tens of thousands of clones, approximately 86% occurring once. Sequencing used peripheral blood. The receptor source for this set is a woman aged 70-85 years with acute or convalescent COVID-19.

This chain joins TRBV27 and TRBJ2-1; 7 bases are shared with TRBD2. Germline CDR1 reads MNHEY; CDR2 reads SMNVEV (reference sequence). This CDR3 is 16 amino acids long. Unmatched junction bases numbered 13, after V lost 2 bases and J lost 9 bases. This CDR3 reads CASSLSLSSGPSEQFF. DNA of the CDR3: TGTGCCAGCAGTTTAAGTTTGTCTAGCGGCCCAAGTGAGCAGTTCTTC.

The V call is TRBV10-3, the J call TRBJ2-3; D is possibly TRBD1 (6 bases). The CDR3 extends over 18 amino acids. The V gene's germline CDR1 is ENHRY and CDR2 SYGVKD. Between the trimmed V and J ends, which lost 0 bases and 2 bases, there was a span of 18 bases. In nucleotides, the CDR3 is TGTGCCATCAGTGAGTCCAGGACAGCTTTGGATAACACAGATACGCAGTATTTT. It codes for CAISESRTALDNTDTQYF.

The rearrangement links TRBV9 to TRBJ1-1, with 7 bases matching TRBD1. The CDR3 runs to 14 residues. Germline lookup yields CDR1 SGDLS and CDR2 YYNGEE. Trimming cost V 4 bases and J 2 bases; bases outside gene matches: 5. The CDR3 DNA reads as TGTGCCAGCAGCAAGGGACAGAGTAACACTGAAGCTTTCTTT. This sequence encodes CASSKGQSNTEAFF.

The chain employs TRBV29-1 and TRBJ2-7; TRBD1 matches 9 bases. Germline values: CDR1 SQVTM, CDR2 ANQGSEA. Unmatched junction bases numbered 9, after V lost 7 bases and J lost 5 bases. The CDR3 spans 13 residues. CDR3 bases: TGCAGCGGGGCCGGGACAGGGACGGACGAGCAGTACTTC. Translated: CSGAGTGTDEQYF.